By share, the clone carrying this T cell receptor (beta chain) counts as medium-sized. Antigen unknown. The CDR3 loop spans 15 amino acids. V lost 4 bases and J lost 1, with 13 bases in between. Germline values: CDR1 SGHNT, CDR2 YENEEA. The record originates from a study of T cells in localized non-small cell lung cancer. Study conclusions and caveats: Sequence data derive from only one tumor region, so heterogeneity remains possible. Out of the top 100 tumor clones, a median approximately 61 were seen in adjacent lung. Tumor showed lower T cell clonality than uninvolved adjacent lung, where it was highest.

The repertoire was sequenced with immunoSEQ multiplex PCR; TCRdb's copy has only in-frame clones and lacks some. The table has about 1,000 clones, roughly 18% seen once. This TCR was recovered from an older female donor with stage I squamous cell lung carcinoma. V and J are TRBV11-3 and TRBJ1-1, with D possibly TRBD1 on 5 matching bases. The sequencing here drew on lung tumor tissue, taken before any cancer treatment. Here the CDR3 reads CASSSFDSSNTEAFF. In nucleotides, the CDR3 is TGTGCCAGCAGCTCCTTCGACAGTTCGAACACTGAAGCTTTCTTT.